The present entry profiles one T cell receptor beta chain with its context. Its antigen is unknown. This record belongs to a study of T cell repertoires in cytomegalovirus infection. At the level of the study: Indications of both CMV infection and matching HLA type were provided by public TCR beta signatures. Whole-study findings and limits: Public TCR beta family frequency separated CMV-and-HLA carriers, including in an independent cohort. Predominance within the ex vivo response was attributable to HLA-C-restricted CMV-specific TCR beta clonotypes.

TCRdb used MiXCR to reprocess the reads, holding one entry per CDR3 protein. This repertoire shows 300,000 or so distinct CDR3 sequences, around 25% found once; its top ten account for 14%. Germline CDR1 is MNHEY and CDR2 is SVGAGI. The CDR3 runs to 15 residues. After removal of 5 bases from V and 6 bases from J, the junction contained 10 bases not matched to a gene. Sequencing was carried out using PBMCs. The sequence derives from a human donor in good health (CMV status not recorded). Some clones in this sample may be carry-over from other donors' samples. V gene TRBV6-5 combines with J gene TRBJ1-5; 7 positions agree with TRBD1. Here the CDR3 reads CASSSRQGYGQPQHF. CDR3 sequence (DNA): TGTGCCAGCAGTAGCCGACAGGGTTACGGTCAGCCCCAGCATTTT.